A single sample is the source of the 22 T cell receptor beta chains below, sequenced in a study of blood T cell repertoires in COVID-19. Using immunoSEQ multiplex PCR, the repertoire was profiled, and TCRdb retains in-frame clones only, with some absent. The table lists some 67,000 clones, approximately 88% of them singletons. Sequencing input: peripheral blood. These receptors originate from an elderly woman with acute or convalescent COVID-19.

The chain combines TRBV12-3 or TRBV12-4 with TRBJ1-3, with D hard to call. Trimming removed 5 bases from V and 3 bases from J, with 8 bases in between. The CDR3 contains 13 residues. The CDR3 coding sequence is TGTGCCAGCAGTCTATTTTTTGGAAACACCATATATTTT. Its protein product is CASSLFFGNTIYF.

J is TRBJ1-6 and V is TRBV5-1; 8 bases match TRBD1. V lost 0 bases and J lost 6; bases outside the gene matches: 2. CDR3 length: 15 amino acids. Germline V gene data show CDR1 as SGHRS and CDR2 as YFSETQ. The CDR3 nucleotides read TGCGCCAGCAGCTTGGTACAGGGGGGTAATTCACCCCTCCACTTT. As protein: CASSLVQGGNSPLHF.

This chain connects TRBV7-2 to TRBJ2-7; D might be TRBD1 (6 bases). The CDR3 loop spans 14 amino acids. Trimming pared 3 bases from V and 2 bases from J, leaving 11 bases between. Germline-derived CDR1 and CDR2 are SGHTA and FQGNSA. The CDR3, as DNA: TGTGCCAGCAGCTTTGGACAGTCTACCTACGAGCAGTACTTC. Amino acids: CASSFGQSTYEQYF.

The CDR3 DNA sequence: TGTGCCATCAGACAGGGGGGCCTCATTAATTCACCCCTCCACTTT. Its protein is CAIRQGGLINSPLHF. The chain links TRBV10-3 to TRBJ1-6, with 8 bases matching TRBD1. The CDR3 extends over 15 amino acids. Germline CDR1 and CDR2: ENHRY and SYGVKD. V was pared by 6 bases and J by 6 bases, with 7 bases of the junction left unmatched.

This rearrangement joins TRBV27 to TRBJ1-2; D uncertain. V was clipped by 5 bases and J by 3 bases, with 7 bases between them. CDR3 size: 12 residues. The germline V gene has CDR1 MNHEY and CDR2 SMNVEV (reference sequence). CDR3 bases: TGTGCCAGCAGTGCTAGCGACTATGGCTACACCTTC. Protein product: CASSASDYGYTF.

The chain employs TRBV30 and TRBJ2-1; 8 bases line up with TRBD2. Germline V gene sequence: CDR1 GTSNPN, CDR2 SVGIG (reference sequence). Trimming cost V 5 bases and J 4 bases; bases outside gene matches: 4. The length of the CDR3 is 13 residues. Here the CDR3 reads CAWGLAGYNEQFF. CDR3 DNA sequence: TGTGCCTGGGGACTAGCAGGTTACAATGAGCAGTTCTTC.

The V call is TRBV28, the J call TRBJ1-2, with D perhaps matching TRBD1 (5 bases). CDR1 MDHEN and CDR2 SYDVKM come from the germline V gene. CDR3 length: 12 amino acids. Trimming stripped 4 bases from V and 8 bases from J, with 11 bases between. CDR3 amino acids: CASSSGFGGYTF. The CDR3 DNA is TGTGCCAGCAGTTCAGGGTTTGGAGGCTACACCTTC.

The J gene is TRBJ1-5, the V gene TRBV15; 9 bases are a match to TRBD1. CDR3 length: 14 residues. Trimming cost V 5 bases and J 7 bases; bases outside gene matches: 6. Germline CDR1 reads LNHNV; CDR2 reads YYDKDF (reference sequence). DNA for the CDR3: TGTGCCACCAGCGTACAGGGGGCAGGACAGCCCCAGCATTTT. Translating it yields CATSVQGAGQPQHF.

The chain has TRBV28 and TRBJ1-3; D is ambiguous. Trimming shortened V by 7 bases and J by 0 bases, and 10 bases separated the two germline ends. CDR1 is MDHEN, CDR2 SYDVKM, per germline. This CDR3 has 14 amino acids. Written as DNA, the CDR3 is TGTGCCAGCATAGCGGGCGCCTCTGGAAACACCATATATTTT. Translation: CASIAGASGNTIYF.

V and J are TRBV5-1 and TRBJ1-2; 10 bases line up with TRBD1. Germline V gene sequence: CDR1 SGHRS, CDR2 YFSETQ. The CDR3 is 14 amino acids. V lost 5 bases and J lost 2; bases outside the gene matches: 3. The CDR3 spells CASSRTGGNYGYTF. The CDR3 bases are TGCGCCAGCAGTCGGACAGGGGGAAACTATGGCTACACCTTC.

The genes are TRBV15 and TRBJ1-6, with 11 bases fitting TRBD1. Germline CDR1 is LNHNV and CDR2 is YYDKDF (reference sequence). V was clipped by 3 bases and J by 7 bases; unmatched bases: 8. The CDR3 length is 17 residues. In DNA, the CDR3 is TGTGCCACCAGCAGGAAGATCGGGACAGGGGGGAATTCACCCCTCCACTTT. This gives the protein CATSRKIGTGGNSPLHF.

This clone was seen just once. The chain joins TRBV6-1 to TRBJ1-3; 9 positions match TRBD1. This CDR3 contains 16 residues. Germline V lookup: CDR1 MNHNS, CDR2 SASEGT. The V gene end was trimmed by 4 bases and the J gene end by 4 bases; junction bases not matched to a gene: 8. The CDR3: CASSATRTGAGNTIYF. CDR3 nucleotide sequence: TGTGCCAGCAGTGCCACTCGGACAGGGGCGGGAAACACCATATATTTT.

The CDR3 loop is CASSLVADTQYF. The CDR3 bases are TGCGCCAGCAGCTTGGTAGCAGATACGCAGTATTTT. The chain has TRBV5-1 and TRBJ2-3; D call uncertain. The V gene lost 0 bases and the J gene lost 4 bases, with 3 bases spanning the gap. The germline V gene encodes CDR1 SGHRS and CDR2 YFSETQ. This CDR3 has 12 residues.

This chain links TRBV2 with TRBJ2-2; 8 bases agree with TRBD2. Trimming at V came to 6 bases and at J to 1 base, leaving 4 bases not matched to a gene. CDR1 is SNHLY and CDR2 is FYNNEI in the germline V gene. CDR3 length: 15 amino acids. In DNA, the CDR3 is TGTGCCAGCAGCGGGACTAGTGGGAACACCGGGGAGCTGTTTTTT. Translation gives CASSGTSGNTGELFF.

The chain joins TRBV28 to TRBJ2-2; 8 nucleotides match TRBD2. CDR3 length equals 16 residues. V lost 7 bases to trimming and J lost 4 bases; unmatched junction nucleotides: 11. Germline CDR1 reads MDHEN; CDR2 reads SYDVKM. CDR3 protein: CASKSGWAGGTGELFF. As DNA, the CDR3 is TGTGCCAGCAAGTCCGGGTGGGCGGGAGGCACCGGGGAGCTGTTTTTT.

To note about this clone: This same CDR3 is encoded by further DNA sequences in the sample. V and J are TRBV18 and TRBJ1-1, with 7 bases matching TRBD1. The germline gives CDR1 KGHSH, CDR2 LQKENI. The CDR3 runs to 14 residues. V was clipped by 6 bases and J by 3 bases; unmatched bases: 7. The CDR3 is CASSPLTGDTEAFF. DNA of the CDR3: TGTGCCAGCTCCCCCCTAACAGGGGACACTGAAGCTTTCTTT. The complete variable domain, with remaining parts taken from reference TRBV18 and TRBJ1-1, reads NAGVMQNPRHLVRRRGQEARLRCSPMKGHSHVYWYRQLPEEGLKFMVYLQKENIIDESGMPKERFSAEFPKEGPSILRIQQVVRGDSAAYFCASSPLTGDTEAFFGQGTRLTVV.

The CDR3 region is CASSLNNVAGVPDTQYF. In DNA form, the CDR3 reads TGTGCCAGCAGTCTGAACAACGTAGCGGGAGTCCCAGATACGCAGTATTTT. The rearrangement links TRBV27 to TRBJ2-3; 9 bases match TRBD2. Germline V gene data show CDR1 as MNHEY and CDR2 as SMNVEV (reference sequence). Trimming removed 5 bases from V and 4 bases from J; junction bases left unmatched: 13. CDR3 length: 17 amino acids.

CDR3 sequence (DNA): TGTGCCAGCAGCTTAGTCCGGTACGAGCAGTACTTC. Its protein is CASSLVRYEQYF. The chain joins TRBV11-2 to TRBJ2-7; no firm D call. Germline V gene lookup returns CDR1 SGHAT and CDR2 FQNNGV. V shed 1 base and J shed 4 bases, with 5 bases lying between them. The CDR3 totals 12 residues.

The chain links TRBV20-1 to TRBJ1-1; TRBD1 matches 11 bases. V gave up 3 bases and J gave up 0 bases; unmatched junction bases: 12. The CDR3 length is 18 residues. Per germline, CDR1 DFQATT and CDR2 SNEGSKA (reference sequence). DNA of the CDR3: TGCAGTGCTAGTCGCCGGACAGGGGGCTCCCTCTTGAACACTGAAGCTTTCTTT. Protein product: CSASRRTGGSLLNTEAFF.

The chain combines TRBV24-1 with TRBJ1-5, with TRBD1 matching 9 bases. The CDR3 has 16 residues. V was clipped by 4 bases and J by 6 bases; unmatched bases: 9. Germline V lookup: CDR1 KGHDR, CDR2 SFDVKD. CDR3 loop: CATSDGDRAKGQPQHF. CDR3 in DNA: TGTGCCACCAGTGACGGGGACAGGGCCAAAGGTCAGCCCCAGCATTTT.

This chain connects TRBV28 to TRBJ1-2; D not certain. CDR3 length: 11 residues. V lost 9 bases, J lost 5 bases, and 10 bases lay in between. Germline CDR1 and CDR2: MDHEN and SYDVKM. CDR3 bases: TGTGCCAGTGCGGGAGGATATGGCTACACCTTC. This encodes CASAGGYGYTF.

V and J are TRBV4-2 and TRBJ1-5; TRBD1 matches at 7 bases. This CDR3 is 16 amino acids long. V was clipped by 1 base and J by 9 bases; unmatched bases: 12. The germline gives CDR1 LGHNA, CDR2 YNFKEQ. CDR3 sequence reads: CASSQGTGPQGRPQHF. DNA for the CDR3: TGTGCCAGCAGCCAAGGGACAGGTCCACAGGGTCGGCCCCAGCATTTT.